Following are 5 T cell receptor beta chains from one sample sequenced in a study of blood T cell repertoires in COVID-19 (dated by TCRdb to about 2020). Libraries were prepared through the immunoSEQ multiplex PCR assay. TCRdb obtained this table from immuneACCESS and retained in-frame rearrangements with V and J assigned. These tables miss some clones; where compared with another copy, unresolved V genes account for less than half of the shortfall, and the remainder is unexplained. The sample includes 100,000 to 140,000 clones, with about three quarters observed a single time. Over 4% of the sample belongs to the ten largest clones. Sequenced: peripheral blood. The receptor set was obtained from a man between 65 and 85 years old with acute or convalescent COVID-19.

This clone was recorded a few times. This chain uses TRBV19 with TRBJ1-1; D may be TRBD1 (5 bases). CDR1 is LNHDA, CDR2 SQIVND, per germline (reference sequence). V was cut by 6 bases and J by 1 base, with 27 bases left in between. CDR3 length equals 19 residues. The CDR3 DNA reads as TGTGCCAGTAGCAAAGGGGCGGGAAAAGTCGGAGCCCAGAACACTGAAGCTTTCTTT. Translated: CASSKGAGKVGAQNTEAFF.

The chain is built from TRBV7-3 and TRBJ2-1; the match to TRBD2 covers 10 bases. The CDR3 spans 14 residues. V lost 8 bases to trimming and J lost 10 bases; unmatched junction nucleotides: 11. In germline, CDR1 is SGHTA, CDR2 FQGTGA. The CDR3 protein is CASQQLAGFGEQFF. The CDR3 coding sequence is TGTGCCAGCCAACAACTAGCGGGGTTTGGGGAGCAGTTCTTC.

This clone has just a few counts. This rearrangement joins TRBV19 to TRBJ2-3, with D maybe TRBD2 (5 bases). In germline, CDR1 is LNHDA, CDR2 SQIVND (reference sequence). CDR3 length: 15 amino acids. V lost 5 bases and J 3 bases, leaving 15 bases between the germline ends. CDR3 in amino acids: CASSGTGIGTDTQYF. In DNA form, the CDR3 reads TGTGCCAGTAGTGGAACGGGGATTGGGACAGATACGCAGTATTTT.

The V call is TRBV19, the J call TRBJ1-2, with D tentatively TRBD1 (6 bases). The germline V gene has CDR1 LNHDA and CDR2 SQIVND (reference sequence). This CDR3 has 14 residues. Trimming took 7 bases from V and 8 from J, leaving 20 bases between them. CDR3 coding DNA: TGTGCCAGTACCCCCCAGGGGCAGGGAGAGGGCTACACCTTC. Protein: CASTPQGQGEGYTF.

The rearrangement uses TRBV14 and TRBJ1-1; no reliable D call. The CDR3 consists of 15 residues. Per the germline V gene, CDR1 is SGHDN and CDR2 is FVKESK. V was cut by 7 bases and J by 1 base, with 16 bases left in between. The CDR3 DNA reads TGTGCCAGCAACGACCCGGGGTTAGGGAACACTGAAGCTTTCTTT. Amino acids: CASNDPGLGNTEAFF.